The clone carrying this T cell receptor beta chain was recorded only once. The data derive from a study of PD-1 blockade in classical Hodgkin lymphoma. Data came from immunoSEQ multiplex PCR; TCRdb stores just in-frame clones and leaves some out. The sample shows 66,000 or so clones, 60% to 80% of them seen only once. All the patients suffered relapse after autologous stem cell transplantation, and brentuximab vedotin exposure differed. Germline CDR1 LNHDA, CDR2 SQIVND (reference sequence). The J segment lost 2 bases and the V segment lost 7 bases, leaving 7 bases of the junction unmatched. CDR3 size: 14 residues.

The sample was peripheral blood mononuclear cells (PBMCs), taken before the second cycle of nivolumab. The V call is TRBV19, the J call TRBJ1-2, with TRBD1 matching over 7 bases. The receptor was isolated from a human donor with classical Hodgkin lymphoma. Here the CDR3 reads CASTIAGQNYGYTF. The CDR3 DNA sequence: TGTGCCAGTACCATAGCGGGACAGAACTATGGCTACACCTTC. Full variable domain (remainder filled in from reference TRBV19 and TRBJ1-2): DGGITQSPKYLFRKEGQNVTLSCEQNLNHDAMYWYRQDPGQGLRLIYYSQIVNDFQKGDIAEGYSVSREKKESFPLTVTSAQKNPTAFYLCASTIAGQNYGYTFGSGTRLTVV.